The T cell receptor (beta chain) under discussion was sequenced for a study of brain T cells in children with intractable seizures (dated by TCRdb to the early 2020s). With regard to the full study: As a first screen for immune gene transcripts, resected brain tissue from some 50 pediatric epilepsy surgery cases was run on a NanoString immunology panel. Of the 12 selected surgery cases, pre-surgery blood was also sequenced for eight, so four had brain tissue only.

The immunoSEQ assay was used to generate TCR beta chain sequences from genomic DNA. Under the source paper's analysis protocol: CDR3 sequences that did not begin with the conserved framework cysteine at position 104 were removed manually. To get clonality, the normalized Shannon's Diversity Index was subtracted from one, giving values from 0 (maximal diversity) to 1 (oligoclonal). To check whether a given CDR3 had different frequencies in two samples, for example brain versus blood, chi-squared comparison-of-proportions tests were used. Public clonotypes were identified by searching immuneACCESS, and similarity to known antiviral clonotypes was assessed with the VDJdb browser. The table was pulled from immuneACCESS by TCRdb, which kept in-frame rearrangements only. Such tables lose some clones; where checked, under half of the loss comes from unresolved V genes, and the rest has no known cause. That table furnishes V, J and clone size, whereas the DNA furnished D and trimming. The sample has about 340,000 clones on record, approximately 93% of them singletons. The ten largest clones add up to roughly 5.7% of the sample.

The time point label here, explained by the study, means: blood from clinic visit 5 months post-surgery; TSC patient then seizure free. The surgery cases that showed the highest brain T cell transcript signatures were chosen for TCR beta chain sequencing of brain tissue, and of blood when it was available. Patients had been treated with at least one anti-epileptic drug before surgery. TCR-sequenced patients were children with drug-resistant epilepsy due to tuberous sclerosis complex, focal cortical dysplasia, Rasmussen encephalitis or hemimegalencephaly. The Monarch genomic DNA purification kit was used to extract bulk genomic DNA from unsorted brain tissue and whole blood. Study-level results and caveats: The patients' HCMV serostatus was not known, and viral specificity was inferred solely from CDR3 sequence similarity. Because pre- and post-surgery blood were sequenced to different depths, clones absent from the pre-surgery sample may reflect undersampling.

A remark on this clone: Which antigen it targets is not known. No quality values exist for individual bases; no much larger clone is one base distant.

Taken from the germline V gene (reference sequence), the CDR1 and CDR2 loops are SEHNR and FQNEAQ. The cysteine opens and the phenylalanine closes a CDR3 of 13 amino acids. Only the CDR3 part of the read is kept: 39 bases, read in frame from the first base. V is reduced by 5 bases and J by 6 bases, leaving a spacing of 11 bases between them. Recombination connected TRBV7-9 to TRBJ2-1, with an unclear D gene assignment. The sequence derives from a boy in the first two years of life with tuberous sclerosis and intractable seizures. This specimen consisted of peripheral blood, obtained about 5 months after surgery. The CDR3 protein sequence reads: CASSAPLGNEQFF. The nucleotide sequence reads as follows: TGTGCCAGCAGCGCCCCGCTGGGCAATGAGCAGTTCTTC.